A selection of T cell receptor beta chains follows, all from one sample in a study of Graves' ophthalmopathy and Graves' hyperthyroidism. TCRdb reprocessed the multiplex PCR reads via MiXCR and lists one record per CDR3 protein. The sample lists 740,000 or so distinct CDR3 sequences; roughly two fifths were seen once. The sequenced sample was peripheral blood. These receptors all stem from an adult man with Graves' ophthalmopathy. CDR3s include the opening cysteine and the closing phenylalanine or tryptophan. Each record gives: clone size, CDR3 length, J gene, D gene, V gene, CDR3 DNA, CDR3 protein. The D gene is left open where the match is weak. The size of a clone is reported for some rows only, either as once, few or many, or as a class for expanded clones.

size: -
length: 14
J: TRBJ2-2
D: TRBD2
V: TRBV7-9
DNA: TGTGCCAGCAGCCGGCTTAGCGGGGCCGGGGAGCTGTTTTTT
CDR3: CASSRLSGAGELFF

size: -
length: 18
J: TRBJ2-5
D: -
V: TRBV20-1
DNA: TGCAGTGCTAGAGAGTTGACAAGGGTCGGGGATCGACAAGAGACCCAGTACTTC
CDR3: CSARELTRVGDRQETQYF

size: few
length: 16
J: TRBJ1-6
D: -
V: TRBV20-1
DNA: TGCAGTGCTAGAAGGTCCACCAGGTCCTATAATTCACCCCTCCACTTT
CDR3: CSARRSTRSYNSPLHF

size: few
length: 16
J: TRBJ1-6
D: TRBD1
V: TRBV7-2
DNA: TGTGCCAGCAGCTTGGGCGACAGGGTCTATAATTCACCCCTCCACTTT
CDR3: CASSLGDRVYNSPLHF

size: many
length: 15
J: TRBJ2-6
D: -
V: TRBV5-1
DNA: TGCGCCAGCAGCTCAGGCAACTCTGGGGCCAACGTCCTGACTTTC
CDR3: CASSSGNSGANVLTF

size: few
length: 15
J: TRBJ1-4
D: TRBD1
V: TRBV7-9
DNA: TGTGCCAGCAGCAGACCGGGACAGATTCATGAAAAACTGTTTTTT
CDR3: CASSRPGQIHEKLFF

size: few
length: 14
J: TRBJ2-5
D: TRBD2
V: TRBV20-1
DNA: TGCAGTGCTCCGGTTAGCGGGGGGCGGGAGACCCAGTACTTC
CDR3: CSAPVSGGRETQYF

size: -
length: 14
J: TRBJ1-2
D: -
V: TRBV7-3
DNA: TGTGCCAGCAGCCCCGGGACGGTACCTTATGGCTACACCTTC
CDR3: CASSPGTVPYGYTF

size: -
length: 18
J: TRBJ2-7
D: TRBD2
V: TRBV12-3/TRBV12-4
DNA: TGTGCCAGCAGTTTATTGGTAGTAGCGGGAAAATCGGAGCGTGAGCAGTACTTC
CDR3: CASSLLVVAGKSEREQYF

size: -
length: 14
J: TRBJ1-2
D: -
V: TRBV20-1
DNA: TGCAGTGCTAGAGATCGGGCCAGGTTTTATGGCTACACCTTC
CDR3: CSARDRARFYGYTF

size: -
length: 14
J: TRBJ2-2
D: -
V: TRBV7-9
DNA: TGTGCCAGCACCACGAAGGGACCTACCGGGGAGCTGTTTTTT
CDR3: CASTTKGPTGELFF

size: -
length: 13
J: TRBJ1-2
D: -
V: TRBV19
DNA: TGTGCCAGCAGTTTATTGGGCAGTTGGGGCTACACCTTC
CDR3: CASSLLGSWGYTF

size: many
length: 12
J: TRBJ2-2
D: -
V: TRBV2
DNA: TGTGCCAGCAGTTCACGTAGTAGGGAGCTGTTTTTT
CDR3: CASSSRSRELFF

size: -
length: 15
J: TRBJ1-6
D: TRBD1
V: TRBV2
DNA: TGTGCCAGCAGAGACGGACAGGGCGGTAATTCACCCCTCCACTTT
CDR3: CASRDGQGGNSPLHF

size: -
length: 12
J: TRBJ2-7
D: -
V: TRBV7-1
DNA: TGTGCCAGCAGCTCGTCGACGGACGAGCAGTACTTC
CDR3: CASSSSTDEQYF

size: many
length: 12
J: TRBJ2-2
D: -
V: TRBV14
DNA: TGTGCCAGCAGCCCCACGGCCGGGGAGCTGTTTTTT
CDR3: CASSPTAGELFF

size: -
length: 16
J: TRBJ2-7
D: -
V: TRBV2
DNA: TGTGCCAGCAGCCTGCAACCGACGGCCGCGGCTTACGAGCAGTACTTC
CDR3: CASSLQPTAAAYEQYF

size: -
length: 14
J: TRBJ1-5
D: -
V: TRBV6-5
DNA: TGTGCCAGCAGTTACTTACAGGGTAGTCAGCCCCAGCATTTT
CDR3: CASSYLQGSQPQHF